This T cell receptor (beta chain) was obtained from a study of T-cell reconstitution after alpha-beta-depleted transplantation in children. This CDR3 has 14 residues. V was trimmed by 3 bases and J by 6 bases, leaving 15 bases between them. The TCRbeta library incorporated unique molecular identifiers. TCRdb used MiXCR to reprocess the PCR reads, holding one entry per CDR3 protein. The table shows around 96,000 distinct CDR3 sequences, with more than 9% occurring only once. This clonotype occurred many times. The rearrangement uses TRBV12-3 or TRBV12-4 and TRBJ2-7; D not certain. The specimen was PBMCs from the stem cell graft donor, collected from the stem cell graft. The source of this sequence is a human donor who donated a stem cell graft to a child with inherited bone marrow failure. CDR3 DNA sequence: TGTGCCAGCAGTTTTAGACTGGGGATAGGCGAGCAGTACTTC. This gives the protein CASSFRLGIGEQYF.